This TCR beta chain was retrieved from a study of post-analysis software for immune sequencing data. Study in general: Patients with relapsing-remitting, secondary progressive and progressive-relapsing multiple sclerosis courses were all represented. Notes on the study in general: A handful of TRBV segments were significantly more frequent in patients than in controls. TRBV5-6, TRBV5-1 and TRBV20-1 were among these segments.

This clonotype was counted a few times. What it binds is not known. The TCR beta cDNA libraries carried unique molecular identifiers. Input amounts of roughly 0.85 to 10 million T cells were used. These gave roughly 500,000 cDNA molecules, so each molecule approximated one T cell. From the PCR reads, TCRdb called clonotypes with MiXCR, one entry per CDR3 protein. Of 650,000 to 850,000 distinct CDR3 sequences listed, approximately 53% are singletons. This CDR3 spans 14 amino acids. Germline V gives CDR1 KGHSH, CDR2 LQKENI. The ends lost 2 bases at V and 4 bases at J; junction bases unmatched: 4. Sequencing was done on a sample of blood. This sequence joins TRBV18 and TRBJ1-2, with 7 bases matching TRBD1. This sequence was found in a girl aged 5-17 years with multiple sclerosis. Here the CDR3 DNA reads TGTGCCAGCTCACCAGCCGGGACAGCCTATGGCTACACCTTC. Amino acids: CASSPAGTAYGYTF.